The clone carrying this T cell receptor beta chain was observed a handful of times. This CDR3 is built from 19 residues. The germline V gene has CDR1 LGHNA and CDR2 YNFKEQ. Trimming took 0 bases from V and 5 from J; bases not matched to a gene: 13. This entry belongs to a study of T cells in Graves' hyperthyroidism and ophthalmopathy. TCR beta CDR3 regions were amplified from RNA transcripts. The HTBI set primed first-round TCR CDR3 RT-PCR. TCRdb re-derived calls from the multiplex PCR reads in MiXCR, one entry per CDR3 protein. The table lists around 690,000 distinct CDR3 sequences, around 20% of them singletons, with 30% to 40% in the top ten.

The receptor's source is a man aged 25-40 years with Graves' ophthalmopathy. Source material: blood. V gene TRBV4-2 combines with J gene TRBJ2-4; TRBD2 agrees at 10 bases. In nucleotides, the CDR3 is TGTGCCAGCAGCCAAGATCGGACTAGCGGAGCCCCTACTGAAAACATTCAGTACTTC. Encoded protein: CASSQDRTSGAPTENIQYF.